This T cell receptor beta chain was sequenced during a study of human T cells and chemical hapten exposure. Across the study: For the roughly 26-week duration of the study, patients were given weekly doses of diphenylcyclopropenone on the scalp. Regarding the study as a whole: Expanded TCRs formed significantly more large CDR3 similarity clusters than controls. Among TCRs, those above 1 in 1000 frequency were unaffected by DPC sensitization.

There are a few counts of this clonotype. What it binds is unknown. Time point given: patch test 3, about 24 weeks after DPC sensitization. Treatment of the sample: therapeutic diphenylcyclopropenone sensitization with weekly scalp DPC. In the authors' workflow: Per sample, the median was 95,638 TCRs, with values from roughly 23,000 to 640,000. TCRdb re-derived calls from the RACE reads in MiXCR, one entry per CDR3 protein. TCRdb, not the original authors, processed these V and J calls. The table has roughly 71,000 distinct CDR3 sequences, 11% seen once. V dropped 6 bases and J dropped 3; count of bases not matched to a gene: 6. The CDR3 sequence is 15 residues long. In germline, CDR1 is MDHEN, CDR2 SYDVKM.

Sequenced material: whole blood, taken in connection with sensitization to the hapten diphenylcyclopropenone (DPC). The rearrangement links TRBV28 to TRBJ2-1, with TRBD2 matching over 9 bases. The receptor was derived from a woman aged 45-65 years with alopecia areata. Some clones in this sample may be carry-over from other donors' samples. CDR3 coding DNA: TGTGCCAGCAGCCGAGCGGGGGGAATCTACAATGAGCAGTTCTTC. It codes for CASSRAGGIYNEQFF.